Below are 12 T cell receptor beta chains sequenced from a single sample in a study of metastatic and nonmetastatic thyroid tumors. MiXCR reprocessed the PCR reads for TCRdb. The data hold 30,000 to 45,000 clones, with about 20% observed a single time. Each patient came to thyroid surgery without any prior treatment (of any kind). Material: blood. The receptors were gathered from a female donor with papillary thyroid cancer or a benign thyroid nodule (not recorded which). Some clones in this sample may be carry-over from other donors' samples.

This clone has a handful of counts. This chain links TRBV6-1 with TRBJ1-2, with D unresolved. This CDR3 contains 14 residues. Deletions cut 6 bases from V and 3 bases from J, with 14 bases between. Germline V lookup: CDR1 MNHNS, CDR2 SASEGT. This CDR3 reads CASSSTPGHYGYTF. CDR3 in DNA: TGTGCCAGCAGCTCAACCCCCGGGCACTATGGCTACACCTTC.

In this sample, this clone turned up many times. The V gene is TRBV9, the J gene TRBJ2-5; D assignment may be TRBD1 or TRBD2 (7 bases each). Germline V gene lookup returns CDR1 SGDLS and CDR2 YYNGEE. Trimming took 4 bases from V and 2 from J, leaving 15 bases between them. The CDR3 consists of 15 residues. The CDR3 here is CASSQGGSWQETQYF. CDR3 DNA: TGTGCCAGCAGCCAGGGGGGGAGTTGGCAAGAGACCCAGTACTTC.

The J gene is TRBJ1-1, the V gene TRBV5-1; D remains unclear. V lost 8 bases, J lost 7 bases, and 18 bases lay in between. The CDR3 loop spans 13 amino acids. CDR1 is SGHRS, CDR2 YFSETQ, per germline. The CDR3 DNA reads as TGCGCCAGTAACCCACTTACAGTACGTGAAGCTTTCTTT. This sequence encodes CASNPLTVREAFF.

This clone was observed a handful of times. The gene calls are TRBV6-1 and TRBJ1-1, with D hard to call. The CDR3 is 13 amino acids. CDR1 MNHNS and CDR2 SASEGT come from the germline V gene. V was shortened by 5 bases and J by 5 bases, with 12 bases between the two germline ends. For the CDR3, the DNA is TGTGCCAGCAGTCCACGGGAGAAAACTGAAGCTTTCTTT. Protein product: CASSPREKTEAFF.

This clone was counted only a few times. Germline and junction disagree at one end, which may indicate a read error. The chain's CDR3 is CASILGTASYVYTF. The CDR3 DNA is TGTGCCAGCATCCTCGGGACAGCGAGTTATGTCTACACCTTC. The V and J genes are TRBV6-1 and TRBJ1-2; 7 bases match TRBD1. Germline CDR1 and CDR2: MNHNS and SASEGT. The CDR3 is 14 amino acids.

This clone was detected only a few times. V gene TRBV6-1 combines with J gene TRBJ1-2, with a weak D call TRBD1 (6 bases). Germline CDR1 is MNHNS and CDR2 is SASEGT. The CDR3 totals 14 residues. Deletions cut 6 bases from V and 6 bases from J, with 17 bases between. CDR3 nucleotide sequence: TGTGCCAGCAGGGCGGAACGGGGGGCGAATGGCTACACCTTC. Translation gives CASRAERGANGYTF.

The sample holds a few counts of this clone. This rearrangement joins TRBV6-1 to TRBJ2-1, with TRBD2 matching over 9 bases. V gave up 3 bases and J gave up 5 bases; unmatched junction bases: 8. Germline V lookup: CDR1 MNHNS, CDR2 SASEGT. This CDR3 has 16 amino acids. The CDR3 nucleotides read TGTGCCAGCAGTGATGGGGTGTCTAGCGGGAACAATGAGCAGTTCTTC. Its translation: CASSDGVSSGNNEQFF.

This clone came up many times. The chain carries TRBV5-1 and TRBJ2-1; D ambiguous. CDR3 length: 14 amino acids. V was cut by 0 bases and J by 8 bases, with 12 bases left in between. CDR1 is SGHRS and CDR2 is YFSETQ in the germline V gene. This CDR3 reads CASSLVGYGDEQFF. In DNA form, the CDR3 reads TGCGCCAGCAGCTTGGTGGGGTATGGCGATGAGCAGTTCTTC.

V and J are TRBV18 and TRBJ2-1, with 9 positions matching TRBD2. J lost 4 bases, V lost 6 bases, and 7 bases had no gene match. Germline V gene lookup returns CDR1 KGHSH and CDR2 LQKENI. The CDR3 length is 15 residues. The DNA for the CDR3 is TGTGCCAGCTCTCAAACTAGCGGGCCTTACAATGAGCAGTTCTTC. This translates into CASSQTSGPYNEQFF. The full variable domain, its missing parts supplied by reference TRBV18 and TRBJ2-1, is NAGVMQNPRHLVRRRGQEARLRCSPMKGHSHVYWYRQLPEEGLKFMVYLQKENIIDESGMPKERFSAEFPKEGPSILRIQQVVRGDSAAYFCASSQTSGPYNEQFFGPGTRLTVL.

The CDR3 bases are TGTGCCAGCAGCCCCCCCGGACAGAATTACGAGCAGTACTTC. Encoded protein: CASSPPGQNYEQYF. V usage is TRBV11-2 and J usage is TRBJ2-7, with D possibly matching TRBD1 (6 bases). V was shortened by 5 bases and J by 4 bases, with 15 bases between the two germline ends. This CDR3 region has 14 residues. Looked up from germline, CDR1 is SGHAT and CDR2 is FQNNGV.

This clone was counted ten times or more. The chain employs TRBV2 and TRBJ2-1, with D possibly being TRBD2 (5 bases). The CDR3 has 15 residues. Trimming removed 4 bases from V and 0 bases from J, with 10 bases in between. Germline CDR1 reads SNHLY; CDR2 reads FYNNEI. The CDR3 DNA follows: TGTGCCAGCAGTGGAGGTAGCGCCTCCTACAATGAGCAGTTCTTC. Translating it yields CASSGGSASYNEQFF.

This clone was observed many times. The CDR3 region has the DNA TGTGCCAGCAGCGTAGGGGCGGACGGTATGAACACTGAAGCTTTCTTT. Translating gives CASSVGADGMNTEAFF. V is TRBV9 and J is TRBJ1-1; no reliable D call. Germline V CDR1 and CDR2: SGDLS, YYNGEE. Trimming removed 0 bases from V and 0 bases from J, with 12 bases in between. The CDR3 sequence is 16 residues long.